Included here is one T cell receptor (beta chain) sequence, with context. This sample was taken from a study of control samples from healthy donors and cancer patients. Repertoires were generated with immunoSEQ multiplex PCR, while TCRdb's copy carries only in-frame clones and drops some. The sample has 150,000 to 200,000 clones, around 90% seen once. Germline V gene data show CDR1 as SGHAT and CDR2 as FQDESV (reference sequence). CDR3 length: 13 amino acids. V was shortened by 5 bases and J by 1 base, with 8 bases between the two germline ends. The clonotype comes from a woman in her fifties or sixties in good health. Sequencing was done on a sample of blood. The genes are TRBV11-1 and TRBJ1-1, with D maybe TRBD1 (5 bases). In DNA, the CDR3 is TGTGCCAGCAGCGTCGACAGGAACACTGAAGCTTTCTTT. Protein: CASSVDRNTEAFF.